These 16 T cell receptor beta chains were all obtained from the same sample, sequenced in a study of early T cells in non-severe SARS-CoV-2 infection. TCRdb processed the 5' RACE reads anew with MiXCR; each CDR3 protein has one entry. This table holds about 47,000 distinct CDR3 sequences, less than 10% found once. Sequenced material: whole blood, taken at baseline. These receptors were collected from an adult who was a healthcare worker with PCR-confirmed SARS-CoV-2 infection or an uninfected control (not recorded which).

The sample holds a few counts of this clonotype. The rearrangement uses TRBV3-1 and TRBJ2-1; TRBD2 agrees at 14 bases. Germline loops: CDR1 LGHDT, CDR2 YNNKEL (reference sequence). Germline trimming cut 4 bases from V and 6 bases from J; bases unmatched to any gene: 8. The CDR3 length is 17 residues. The CDR3 DNA sequence: TGTGCCAGCAGCCGGGGACTAGCGGGAGCTCGTATCAATGAGCAGTTCTTC. Translating gives CASSRGLAGARINEQFF.

This clonotype was picked up a small number of times. The chain uses TRBV6-1 and TRBJ2-7; 8 nucleotides line up with TRBD1. The V gene's germline CDR1 is MNHNS and CDR2 SASEGT. Germline trimming cut 5 bases from V and 6 bases from J; bases unmatched to any gene: 9. The CDR3 has 14 amino acids. CDR3: CASSFRTGMGEQYF. The CDR3 DNA is TGTGCCAGCAGTTTCCGGACAGGGATGGGCGAGCAGTACTTC.

The table lists this clonotype with many counts. The rearrangement links TRBV6-1 to TRBJ1-6; D not certain. Germline values: CDR1 MNHNS, CDR2 SASEGT. The length of the CDR3 is 14 residues. V lost 6 bases, J lost 9 bases, and 15 bases lay in between. In nucleotides, the CDR3 is TGTGCCAGCAGCGACGGGTATATGGCTTCACCCCTCCACTTT. This gives the protein CASSDGYMASPLHF.

This clonotype was observed a handful of times. This chain joins TRBV12-3 or TRBV12-4 and TRBJ1-3, with unresolved D. This CDR3 is 14 amino acids long. Trimming removed 8 bases at V and 0 bases at J, with 11 bases between. In DNA, the CDR3 is TGTGCCAGCGTCGAAGCTATCTCTGGAAACACCATATATTTT. Translating it yields CASVEAISGNTIYF.

This clonotype occurred a few times. The chain couples TRBV5-1 to TRBJ1-5; unclear D gene. Per germline, CDR1 SGHRS and CDR2 YFSETQ. CDR3 size: 15 residues. V lost 5 bases and J 3 bases, leaving 15 bases between the germline ends. The CDR3 loop is CASSPEDPFNQPQHF. CDR3 in DNA: TGCGCCAGCAGTCCAGAGGACCCGTTCAATCAGCCCCAGCATTTT.

This clonotype turned up a few times. The CDR3 sequence is CASSLAGLYGYTF. In nucleotides, the CDR3 is TGTGCCAGCAGCTTGGCCGGACTCTATGGCTACACCTTC. The chain combines TRBV5-4 with TRBJ1-2; D gene unclear. V was shortened by 0 bases and J by 4 bases, with 7 bases between the two germline ends. CDR1 and CDR2 from the germline V gene are SGHNT and YYREEE (reference sequence). CDR3 size: 13 residues.

In its sample, this clonotype was seen many times. CDR3 in DNA: TGCAGCGCGACTCTAGCGGTCGGCTACGAGCAGTACTTC. It is translated as CSATLAVGYEQYF. This chain uses TRBV29-1 with TRBJ2-7; 7 bases are shared with TRBD2. Per germline, CDR1 SQVTM and CDR2 ANQGSEA. V lost 7 bases, J lost 3 bases, and 9 bases stayed unmatched. The length of the CDR3 is 13 residues.

In its sample, this clonotype ranks as medium-sized. The V and J genes are TRBV29-1 and TRBJ2-2; a weak D match, TRBD2 (6 bases). Germline V gene data show CDR1 as SQVTM and CDR2 as ANQGSEA. The V end lost 3 bases, the J end lost 2 bases, and 7 bases lay between the germline ends. This CDR3 spans 13 amino acids. The CDR3 nucleotides are TGCAGCGTTGAGGGACTCAACACCGGGGAGCTGTTTTTT. Protein product: CSVEGLNTGELFF.

The genes are TRBV11-2 and TRBJ2-3; 10 nucleotides agree with TRBD2. CDR1 and CDR2 (germline): SGHAT, FQNNGV. The CDR3 is made up of 15 amino acids. The junction had 6 bases not matched to a gene; V was cut back by 7 bases and J by 2 bases. DNA for the CDR3: TGTGCCAGCACCCGACTAGCGGGCTCCACAGATACGCAGTATTTT. Protein product: CASTRLAGSTDTQYF.

The V gene is TRBV24-1, the J gene TRBJ2-1; no definite D call. Germline lookup yields CDR1 KGHDR and CDR2 SFDVKD. CDR3 length: 15 residues. V was pared by 6 bases and J by 6 bases, with 17 bases between. CDR3 region: CATSNRNPKLNEQFF. The CDR3 DNA follows: TGTGCCACCAGTAATCGTAACCCTAAACTCAATGAGCAGTTCTTC.

V and J are TRBV7-8 and TRBJ1-3; 7 bases are shared with TRBD1. V lost 2 bases, J lost 2 bases, and 3 bases stayed unmatched. CDR1 SGHVS and CDR2 FQNEAQ come from the germline V gene. This CDR3 comprises 15 residues. The CDR3 DNA reads TGTGCCAGCAGCTTATGGCAGGGGGCTGGAAACACCATATATTTT. Protein product: CASSLWQGAGNTIYF.

This clonotype was picked up a small number of times. The J gene is TRBJ1-2, the V gene TRBV28; 7 bases align to TRBD1. The CDR3 covers 14 residues. Germline V gives CDR1 MDHEN, CDR2 SYDVKM. V shed 8 bases, J shed 4 bases, and the junction held 10 bases outside the gene matches. CDR3: CASQERGRSYGYTF. CDR3 DNA sequence: TGTGCCAGCCAGGAGAGGGGGCGCAGCTATGGCTACACCTTC.

The table lists this clonotype with a few counts. The chain has TRBV3-1 and TRBJ1-6; D gene ambiguous. This CDR3 comprises 17 residues. V gave up 0 bases and J gave up 0 bases, with 9 bases separating them. Germline loops: CDR1 LGHDT, CDR2 YNNKEL (reference sequence). CDR3 sequence reads: CASSQDRRSSYNSPLHF. CDR3 DNA: TGTGCCAGCAGCCAAGATAGAAGGAGCTCCTATAATTCACCCCTCCACTTT.

This clonotype was seen more than once but under ten times. This sequence joins TRBV18 and TRBJ1-6; no firm D call. The CDR3 is 13 amino acids. V shed 6 bases and J shed 11 bases, with 14 bases lying between them. Looked up from germline, CDR1 is KGHSH and CDR2 is LQKENI. The CDR3 reads CASSGERPTPLHF. In DNA form, the CDR3 reads TGTGCCAGCTCCGGGGAAAGGCCTACACCCCTCCACTTT.

The table lists this clonotype with a few counts. This rearrangement joins TRBV3-1 to TRBJ2-7, with 10 bases fitting TRBD2. CDR1 LGHDT and CDR2 YNNKEL come from the germline V gene (reference sequence). This CDR3 spans 15 amino acids. V was clipped by 4 bases and J by 5 bases; unmatched bases: 8. The CDR3 region has the DNA TGTGCCAGCAGCCGGACCGCTAGCGGGGGCCACGAGCAGTACTTC. Protein: CASSRTASGGHEQYF.

This clonotype turned up a few times. The V call is TRBV6-5, the J call TRBJ2-1; D is unresolved. Germline-derived CDR1 and CDR2 are MNHEY and SVGAGI. The CDR3 is 15 residues long. V was shortened by 4 bases and J by 4 bases, with 14 bases between the two germline ends. CDR3 DNA sequence: TGTGCCAGCAGTTCGATCAGCCGGTCTTACAATGAGCAGTTCTTC. This translates into CASSSISRSYNEQFF.